One T cell receptor beta chain is described in this entry. The antigen remains undetermined. Aged 18 to 65, the patients had hyperthyroidism that was newly diagnosed and had lasted under 2 months. Diagnoses were made from clinical symptoms, serum measures (thyroxine and TRAb), thyroid ultrasound and orbital computed tomography. Germline V gene lookup returns CDR1 SGHVT and CDR2 SQSDAQ. V gave up 1 base and J gave up 1 base, with 13 bases separating them. The CDR3 is made up of 16 amino acids. RNA transcripts yielded amplified TCR beta CDR3 regions. In the first-round RT-PCR of the TCR CDR3, the HTBI primer set was used. TCRdb ran MiXCR on the multiplex PCR reads and lists one entry per CDR3 protein. The repertoire holds hundreds of thousands of distinct CDR3 sequences, about 43% seen once, with nearly 8.5% in the top ten. The sample comes from a study of T cells in Graves' hyperthyroidism and ophthalmopathy.

The study's findings and limits: Clonotypes that were expanded in thyroid above 0.001 mostly appeared in blood too. A 13 V-J signature model discriminated ophthalmopathy versus stable hyperthyroidism.

This receptor was obtained from a woman between 18 and 30 years old with Graves' hyperthyroidism. The chain couples TRBV7-4 to TRBJ1-2; tentatively, D is TRBD1 (5 bases). Sequences were obtained from peripheral blood or thyroid tissue (not recorded which). This chain's CDR3 is CASSLVGASDNYGYTF. Here the CDR3 DNA reads TGTGCCAGCAGCTTAGTAGGGGCCAGCGATAACTATGGCTACACCTTC.